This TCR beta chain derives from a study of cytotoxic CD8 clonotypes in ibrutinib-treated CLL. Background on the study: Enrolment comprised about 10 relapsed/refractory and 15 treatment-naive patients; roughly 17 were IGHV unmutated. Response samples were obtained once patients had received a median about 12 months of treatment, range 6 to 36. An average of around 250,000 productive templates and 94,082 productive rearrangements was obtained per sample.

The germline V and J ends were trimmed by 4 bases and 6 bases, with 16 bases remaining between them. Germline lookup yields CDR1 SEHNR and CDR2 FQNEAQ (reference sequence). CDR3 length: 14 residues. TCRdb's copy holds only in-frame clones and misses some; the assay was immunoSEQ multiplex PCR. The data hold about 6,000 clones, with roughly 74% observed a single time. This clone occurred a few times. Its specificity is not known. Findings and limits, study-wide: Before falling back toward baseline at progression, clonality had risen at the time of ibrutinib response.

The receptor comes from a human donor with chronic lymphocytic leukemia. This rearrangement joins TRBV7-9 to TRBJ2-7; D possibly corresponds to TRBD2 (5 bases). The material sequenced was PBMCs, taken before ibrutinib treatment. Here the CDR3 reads CASSSVFLASEQYF. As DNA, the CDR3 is TGTGCCAGCAGCTCAGTCTTTTTAGCGAGCGAGCAGTACTTC.